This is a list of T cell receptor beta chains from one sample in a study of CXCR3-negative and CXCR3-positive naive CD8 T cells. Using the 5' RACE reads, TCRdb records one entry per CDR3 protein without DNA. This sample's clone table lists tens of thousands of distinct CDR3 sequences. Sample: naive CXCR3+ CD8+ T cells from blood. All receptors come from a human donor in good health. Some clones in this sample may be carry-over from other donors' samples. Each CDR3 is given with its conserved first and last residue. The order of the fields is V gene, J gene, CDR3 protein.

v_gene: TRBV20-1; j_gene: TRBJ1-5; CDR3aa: CSARDGGKGINQPQHF
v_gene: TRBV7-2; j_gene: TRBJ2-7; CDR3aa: CASSLGGVEQYF
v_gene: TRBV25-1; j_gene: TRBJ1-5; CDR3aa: CASRGSGSNQPQHF
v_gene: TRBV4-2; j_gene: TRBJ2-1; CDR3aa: CASSQSGASGAYNEQFF
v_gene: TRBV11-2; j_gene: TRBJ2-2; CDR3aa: CASSPSPDTGELFF
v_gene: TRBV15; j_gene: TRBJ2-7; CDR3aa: CATSRFPESSSYEQYF
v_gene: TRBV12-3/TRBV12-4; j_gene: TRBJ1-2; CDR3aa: CASSNIDRGTHGYTF
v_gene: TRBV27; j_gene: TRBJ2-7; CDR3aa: CASSPGLGFEQYF
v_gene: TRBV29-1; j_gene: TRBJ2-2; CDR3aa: CSAKSGTANTGELFF
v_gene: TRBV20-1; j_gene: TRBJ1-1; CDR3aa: CSASPGFLNTEAFF
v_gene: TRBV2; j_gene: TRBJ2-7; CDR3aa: CASSEYGQGSSYEQYF
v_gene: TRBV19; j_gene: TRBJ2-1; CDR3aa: CASSPRGVLNEQFF
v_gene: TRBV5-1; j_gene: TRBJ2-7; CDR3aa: CASSFEGLTYEQYF
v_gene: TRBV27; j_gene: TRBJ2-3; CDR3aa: CASSPVWDGTDTQYF
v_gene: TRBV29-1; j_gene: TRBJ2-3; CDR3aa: CSVPGEWDTQYF
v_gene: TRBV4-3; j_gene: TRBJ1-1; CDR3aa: CASSQSVLGNTEAFF
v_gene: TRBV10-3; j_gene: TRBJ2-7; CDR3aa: CAISVTSYEQYF
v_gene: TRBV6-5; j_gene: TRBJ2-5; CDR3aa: CASSPSLAAETQYF
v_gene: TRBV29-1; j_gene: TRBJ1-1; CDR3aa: CSVPPRGERDTEAFF
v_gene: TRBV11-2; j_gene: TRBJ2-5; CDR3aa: CASSLASSGGPGETQYF
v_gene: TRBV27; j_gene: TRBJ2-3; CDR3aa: CASTRAGGADTQYF
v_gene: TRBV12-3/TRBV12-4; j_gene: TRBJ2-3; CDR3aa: CASSFGLSTDTQYF
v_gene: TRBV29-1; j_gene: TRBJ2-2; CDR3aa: CSAQGGTGELFF
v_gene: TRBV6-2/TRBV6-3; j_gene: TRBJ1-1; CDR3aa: CASSYSKSPATEAFF
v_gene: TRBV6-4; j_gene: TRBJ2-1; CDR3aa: CASSSGTGGHGEQFF
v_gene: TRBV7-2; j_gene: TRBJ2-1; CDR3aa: CASSPWQGAYNEQFF
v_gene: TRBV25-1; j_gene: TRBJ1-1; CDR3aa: CASSPFAGANTEAFF
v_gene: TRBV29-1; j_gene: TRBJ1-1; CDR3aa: CSVEDLVQGNTEAFF
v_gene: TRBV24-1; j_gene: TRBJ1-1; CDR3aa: CATSSGTGPEAFF
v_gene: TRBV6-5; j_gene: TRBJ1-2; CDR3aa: CASSYSREGSYGYTF
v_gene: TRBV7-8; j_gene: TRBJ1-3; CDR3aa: CASSLSILPGQEGNTIYF
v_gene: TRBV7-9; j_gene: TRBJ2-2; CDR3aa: CASSPHRDLGTGELFF
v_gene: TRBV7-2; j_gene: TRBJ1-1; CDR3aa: CASRAQGNTEAFF
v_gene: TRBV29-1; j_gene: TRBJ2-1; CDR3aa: CSVIGTSGNNEQFF
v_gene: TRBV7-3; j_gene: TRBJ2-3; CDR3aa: CASSQIGTSGDTQYF
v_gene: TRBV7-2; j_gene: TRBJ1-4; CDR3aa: CASSLGENNWEKLFF
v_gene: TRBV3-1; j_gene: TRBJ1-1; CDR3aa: CASSQVDRGRTEAFF
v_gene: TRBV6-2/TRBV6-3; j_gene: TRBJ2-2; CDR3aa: CASSPLPPGEATGELFF
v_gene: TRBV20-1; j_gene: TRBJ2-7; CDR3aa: CSARDRPGGWYEQYF
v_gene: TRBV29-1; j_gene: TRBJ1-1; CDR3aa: CSGRGPGHEGATEAFF
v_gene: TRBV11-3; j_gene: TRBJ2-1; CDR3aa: CASSSRLAGGYNEQFF
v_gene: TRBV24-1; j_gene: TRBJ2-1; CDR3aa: CATSDLWDTDNEQFF
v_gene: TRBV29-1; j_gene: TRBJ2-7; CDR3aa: CSVEESFYEQYF
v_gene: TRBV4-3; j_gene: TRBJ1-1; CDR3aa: CASSFRREQEAFF
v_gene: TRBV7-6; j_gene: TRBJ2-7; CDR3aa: CASSSGQGLHEQYF
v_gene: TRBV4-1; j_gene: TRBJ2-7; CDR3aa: CASSQRSEGNEQYF
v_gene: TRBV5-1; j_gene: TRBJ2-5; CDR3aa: CASSLALWTEIQETQYF